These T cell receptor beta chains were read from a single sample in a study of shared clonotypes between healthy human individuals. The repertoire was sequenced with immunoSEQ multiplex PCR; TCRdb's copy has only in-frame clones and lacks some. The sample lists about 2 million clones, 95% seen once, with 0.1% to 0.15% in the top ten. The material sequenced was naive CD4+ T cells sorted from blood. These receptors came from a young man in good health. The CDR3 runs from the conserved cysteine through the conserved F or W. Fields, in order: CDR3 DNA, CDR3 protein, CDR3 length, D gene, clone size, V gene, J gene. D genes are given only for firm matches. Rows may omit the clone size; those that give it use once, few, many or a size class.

CDR3nt: TGTGCCATCAGTCGACAGGAGTTGGCAGATACGCAGTATTTT; CDR3aa: CAISRQELADTQYF; len: 14; d_gene: NA; abundance: NA; v_gene: TRBV10-3; j_gene: TRBJ2-3
CDR3nt: TGTGCCAGCCGGGGACAGGGTGGTGAAAAACTGTTTTTT; CDR3aa: CASRGQGGEKLFF; len: 13; d_gene: TRBD1; abundance: NA; v_gene: TRBV6-5; j_gene: TRBJ1-4
CDR3nt: TGTGCCAGCAGTGAGAACAGTAACTATGGCTACACCTTC; CDR3aa: CASSENSNYGYTF; len: 13; d_gene: NA; abundance: NA; v_gene: TRBV25-1; j_gene: TRBJ1-2
CDR3nt: TGTGCCACGTCGCCATTGTTGGCTTTCTTT; CDR3aa: CATSPLLAFF; len: 10; d_gene: NA; abundance: NA; v_gene: TRBV28; j_gene: TRBJ1-1
CDR3nt: TGCAGCGGACTGGGGACAGGGGACACTGAAGCTTTCTTT; CDR3aa: CSGLGTGDTEAFF; len: 13; d_gene: TRBD1; abundance: NA; v_gene: TRBV29-1; j_gene: TRBJ1-1
CDR3nt: TGCGCCAGCAGCATCGGACGACAGGGTAGCACAGATACGCAGTATTTT; CDR3aa: CASSIGRQGSTDTQYF; len: 16; d_gene: TRBD1; abundance: once; v_gene: TRBV5-1; j_gene: TRBJ2-3
CDR3nt: TGTGCCAGCAGCGCGGCGGTAGTCTCCTATAATTCACCCCTCCACTTT; CDR3aa: CASSAAVVSYNSPLHF; len: 16; d_gene: NA; abundance: NA; v_gene: TRBV9; j_gene: TRBJ1-6
CDR3nt: TGCGCCAGCAGCTTGGATAGGACCGAAAACACCGGGGAGCTGTTTTTT; CDR3aa: CASSLDRTENTGELFF; len: 16; d_gene: NA; abundance: once; v_gene: TRBV5-1; j_gene: TRBJ2-2
CDR3nt: TGTGCCAGCAGCTGGACAAGGAGAATCACAGATACGCAGTATTTT; CDR3aa: CASSWTRRITDTQYF; len: 15; d_gene: NA; abundance: NA; v_gene: TRBV5-6; j_gene: TRBJ2-3
CDR3nt: TGCGCCAGCAGCTTCGGGACTAGCGGCTACAATGAGCAGTTCTTC; CDR3aa: CASSFGTSGYNEQFF; len: 15; d_gene: TRBD2; abundance: NA; v_gene: TRBV5-1; j_gene: TRBJ2-1
CDR3nt: TGTGCCAGCAAAAGGAGAGACAGCAATGAAAAACTGTTTTTT; CDR3aa: CASKRRDSNEKLFF; len: 14; d_gene: NA; abundance: once; v_gene: TRBV6-6; j_gene: TRBJ1-4
CDR3nt: TGTGCCAGCAGGCGGGGGGCCGGAAGCACTGAAGCTTTCTTT; CDR3aa: CASRRGAGSTEAFF; len: 14; d_gene: NA; abundance: NA; v_gene: TRBV28; j_gene: TRBJ1-1
CDR3nt: TGTGCCAGCAGCCTCGTAGCTACGTCAGCCCTAGCCAAAAACATTCAGTACTTC; CDR3aa: CASSLVATSALAKNIQYF; len: 18; d_gene: NA; abundance: NA; v_gene: TRBV7-9; j_gene: TRBJ2-4
CDR3nt: TGTGCCAGCAGGGACAGGGGGGCAACTAATGAAAAACTGTTTTTT; CDR3aa: CASRDRGATNEKLFF; len: 15; d_gene: TRBD1; abundance: NA; v_gene: TRBV2; j_gene: TRBJ1-4
CDR3nt: TGTGCCAGCAGCCCGACAAAGACCTACGAGCAGTACTTC; CDR3aa: CASSPTKTYEQYF; len: 13; d_gene: NA; abundance: NA; v_gene: TRBV7-9; j_gene: TRBJ2-7
CDR3nt: TGTGCCAGCAGCCAACCCCTGACTAGCGGGAAGACGGGTGAGCAGTTCTTC; CDR3aa: CASSQPLTSGKTGEQFF; len: 17; d_gene: TRBD2; abundance: NA; v_gene: TRBV14; j_gene: TRBJ2-1
CDR3nt: TGCGCCAGCAGCTTGGTTGGGGGGCCGGGGACTGAAGCTTTCTTT; CDR3aa: CASSLVGGPGTEAFF; len: 15; d_gene: NA; abundance: NA; v_gene: TRBV5-1; j_gene: TRBJ1-1
CDR3nt: TGCGCCAGCAGCCAACGTGCGGGAGGGCCCCAAGAGACCCAGTACTTC; CDR3aa: CASSQRAGGPQETQYF; len: 16; d_gene: TRBD2; abundance: NA; v_gene: TRBV5-1; j_gene: TRBJ2-5
CDR3nt: TGTGCCAGCAGCTCCCGACAGGGTACGTTGCCCGGGGAGCTGTTTTTT; CDR3aa: CASSSRQGTLPGELFF; len: 16; d_gene: TRBD1; abundance: NA; v_gene: TRBV7-2; j_gene: TRBJ2-2
CDR3nt: TGTGCCAGCAGTTACTCAGGGACAGGGTCGTACGAGCAGTACTTC; CDR3aa: CASSYSGTGSYEQYF; len: 15; d_gene: TRBD1; abundance: NA; v_gene: TRBV6-5; j_gene: TRBJ2-7
CDR3nt: TGTGCCAGCTCACCATCGATAGAGACCCAGTACTTC; CDR3aa: CASSPSIETQYF; len: 12; d_gene: NA; abundance: NA; v_gene: TRBV18; j_gene: TRBJ2-5
CDR3nt: TGCGCCAGCAGCATTAGGGACAGGGTGAACACTGAAGCTTTCTTT; CDR3aa: CASSIRDRVNTEAFF; len: 15; d_gene: TRBD1; abundance: NA; v_gene: TRBV5-1; j_gene: TRBJ1-1
CDR3nt: TGCGCCAGCAGCCATAGAAGAGGGAGCACAGGGGGCGACTATGGCTACACCTTC; CDR3aa: CASSHRRGSTGGDYGYTF; len: 18; d_gene: TRBD1; abundance: NA; v_gene: TRBV4-1; j_gene: TRBJ1-2
CDR3nt: TGTGCCATCAGTGTTGAAGAGACCCAGTACTTC; CDR3aa: CAISVEETQYF; len: 11; d_gene: NA; abundance: NA; v_gene: TRBV10-3; j_gene: TRBJ2-5